This T cell receptor beta chain was documented in a study of T-cell reconstitution after alpha-beta-depleted transplantation in children. Study observations and caveats: Several hundred expanded graft clones reportedly were the source of alpha-beta T cells about two months after transplant. T-cell counts and diversity at one year following transplant were attributed mainly to newly produced T cells.

Preparing the TCRbeta library involved the use of unique molecular identifiers. From the PCR reads, TCRdb called clonotypes with MiXCR, one entry per CDR3 protein. This table has 80,000 to 100,000 distinct CDR3 sequences, more than 20% appearing once. In regard to this clonotype: What it binds is unknown.

This clonotype was sampled from a boy aged 2 to 10 with acute lymphoblastic leukemia, due to receive a stem cell transplant. The source material was PBMCs, sampled before TCRalphabeta/CD19-depleted stem cell transplant.

CDR3 sequence (DNA): TGTGCCACAGGCTCGGGGAGTTCCACCTACAATGAGCAGTTCTTC. Its translation: CATGSGSSTYNEQFF. The rearrangement links TRBV28 to TRBJ2-1; perhaps TRBD2 as D (5 bases). The CDR3 has 15 residues. Germline V gene lookup returns CDR1 MDHEN and CDR2 SYDVKM. Between the trimmed V and J ends, which lost 10 bases and 2 bases, there was a span of 18 bases.